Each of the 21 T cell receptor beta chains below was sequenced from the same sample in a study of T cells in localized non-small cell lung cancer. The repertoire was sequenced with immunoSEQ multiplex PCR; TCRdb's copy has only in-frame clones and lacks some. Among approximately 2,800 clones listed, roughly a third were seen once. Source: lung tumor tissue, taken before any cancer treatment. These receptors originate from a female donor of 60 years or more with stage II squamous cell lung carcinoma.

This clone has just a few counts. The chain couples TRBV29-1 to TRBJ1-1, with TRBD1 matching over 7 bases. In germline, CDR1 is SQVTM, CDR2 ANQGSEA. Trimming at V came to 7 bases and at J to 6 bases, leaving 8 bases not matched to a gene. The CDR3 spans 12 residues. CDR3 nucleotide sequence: TGCAGCGCAAGACAGGGAAGGGCTGAAGCTTTCTTT. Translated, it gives CSARQGRAEAFF.

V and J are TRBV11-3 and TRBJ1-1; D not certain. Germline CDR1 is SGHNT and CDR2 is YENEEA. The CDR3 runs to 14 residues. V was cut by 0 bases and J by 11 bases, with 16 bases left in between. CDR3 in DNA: TGTGCCAGCAGCTTAGATCAAGGGTGGAGAGATGCTTTCTTT. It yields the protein CASSLDQGWRDAFF.

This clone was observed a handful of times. CDR3 protein: CASSLGTGGTGSPLHF. For the CDR3, the DNA is TGTGCCAGCAGCTTGGGGACAGGGGGGACGGGGTCACCCCTCCACTTT. This rearrangement joins TRBV11-1 to TRBJ1-6, with TRBD1 identical over 11 bases. The CDR3 spans 16 residues. Germline lookup yields CDR1 SGHAT and CDR2 FQDESV (reference sequence). V gave up 3 bases and J gave up 10 bases; unmatched junction bases: 8.

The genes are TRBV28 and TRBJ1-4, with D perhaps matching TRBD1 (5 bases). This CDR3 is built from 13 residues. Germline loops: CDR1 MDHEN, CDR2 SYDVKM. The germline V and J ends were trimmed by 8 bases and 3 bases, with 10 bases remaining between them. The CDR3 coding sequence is TGTGCCAGCGGGGCGCCGCCTAATGAAAAACTGTTTTTT. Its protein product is CASGAPPNEKLFF.

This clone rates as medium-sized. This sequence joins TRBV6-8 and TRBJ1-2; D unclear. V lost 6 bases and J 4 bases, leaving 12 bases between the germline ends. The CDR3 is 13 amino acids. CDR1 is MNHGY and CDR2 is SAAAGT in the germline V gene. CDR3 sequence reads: CASSLRDGYGYTF. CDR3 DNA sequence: TGTGCCAGCAGCCTACGAGACGGCTATGGCTACACCTTC.

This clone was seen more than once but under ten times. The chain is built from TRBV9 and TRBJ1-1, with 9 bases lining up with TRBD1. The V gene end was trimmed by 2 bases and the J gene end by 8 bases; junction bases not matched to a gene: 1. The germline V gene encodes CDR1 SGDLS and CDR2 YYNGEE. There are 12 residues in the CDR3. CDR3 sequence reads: CASSVGTGEAFF. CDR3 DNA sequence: TGTGCCAGCAGCGTTGGGACAGGGGAAGCTTTCTTT.

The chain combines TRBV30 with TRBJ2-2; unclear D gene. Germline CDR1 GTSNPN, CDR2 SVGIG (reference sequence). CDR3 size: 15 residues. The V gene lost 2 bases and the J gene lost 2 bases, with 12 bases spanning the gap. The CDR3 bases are TGTGCCTGGAGTTTTCTCACGAGAAACACCGGGGAGCTGTTTTTT. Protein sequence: CAWSFLTRNTGELFF.

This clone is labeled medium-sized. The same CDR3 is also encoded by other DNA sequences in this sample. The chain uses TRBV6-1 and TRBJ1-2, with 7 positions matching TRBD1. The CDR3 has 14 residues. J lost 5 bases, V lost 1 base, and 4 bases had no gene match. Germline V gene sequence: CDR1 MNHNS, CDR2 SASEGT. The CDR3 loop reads CASSEGGRGYGYTF. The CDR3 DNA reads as TGTGCCAGCAGTGAAGGCGGCAGGGGGTATGGCTACACCTTC.

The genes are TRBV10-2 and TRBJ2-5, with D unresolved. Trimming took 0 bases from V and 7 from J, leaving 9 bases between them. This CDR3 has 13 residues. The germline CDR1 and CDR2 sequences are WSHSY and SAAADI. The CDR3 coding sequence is TGCGCCAGCAGTGAGTCCAGCGTCCCGACCCAGTACTTC. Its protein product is CASSESSVPTQYF.

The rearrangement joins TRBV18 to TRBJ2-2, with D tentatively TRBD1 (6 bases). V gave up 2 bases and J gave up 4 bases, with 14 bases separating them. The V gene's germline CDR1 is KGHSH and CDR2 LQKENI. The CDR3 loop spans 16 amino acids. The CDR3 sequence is CASSPEGQGTTGELFF. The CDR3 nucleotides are TGTGCCAGCTCACCAGAGGGGCAGGGGACCACCGGGGAGCTGTTTTTT. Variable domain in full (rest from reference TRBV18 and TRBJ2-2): NAGVMQNPRHLVRRRGQEARLRCSPMKGHSHVYWYRQLPEEGLKFMVYLQKENIIDESGMPKERFSAEFPKEGPSILRIQQVVRGDSAAYFCASSPEGQGTTGELFFGEGSRLTVL.

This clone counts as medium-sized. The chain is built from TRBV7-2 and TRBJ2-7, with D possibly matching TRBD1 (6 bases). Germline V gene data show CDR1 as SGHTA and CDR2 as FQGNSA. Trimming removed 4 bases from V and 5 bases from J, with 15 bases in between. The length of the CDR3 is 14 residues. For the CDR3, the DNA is TGTGCCAGCAGCTCCCACAGGGAACACAACGAGCAGTACTTC. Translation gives CASSSHREHNEQYF. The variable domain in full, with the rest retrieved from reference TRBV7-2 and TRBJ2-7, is GAGVSQSPSNKVTEKGKDVELRCDPISGHTALYWYRQSLGQGLEFLIYFQGNSAPDKSGLPSDRFSAERTGGSVSTLTIQRTQQEDSAVYLCASSSHREHNEQYFGPGTRLTVT.

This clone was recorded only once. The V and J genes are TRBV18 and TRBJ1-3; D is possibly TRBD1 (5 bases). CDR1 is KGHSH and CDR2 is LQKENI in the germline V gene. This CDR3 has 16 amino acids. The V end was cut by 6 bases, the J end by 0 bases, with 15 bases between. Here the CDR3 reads CASSPRDRISGNTIYF. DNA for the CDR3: TGTGCCAGCTCTCCAAGAGACAGAATCTCTGGAAACACCATATATTTT.

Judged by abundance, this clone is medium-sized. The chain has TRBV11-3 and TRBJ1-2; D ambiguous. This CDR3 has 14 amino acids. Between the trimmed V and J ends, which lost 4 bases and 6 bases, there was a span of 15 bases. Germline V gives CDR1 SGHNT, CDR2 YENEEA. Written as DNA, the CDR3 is TGTGCCAGCAGCTCTATCCCCTGGGGTCATGGCTACACCTTC. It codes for CASSSIPWGHGYTF.

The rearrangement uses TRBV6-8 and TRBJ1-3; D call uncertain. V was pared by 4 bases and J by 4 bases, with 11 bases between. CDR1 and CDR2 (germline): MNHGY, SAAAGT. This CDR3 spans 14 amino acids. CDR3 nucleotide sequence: TGTGCCAGCAGTTTCGCATTGGGGGGAAACACCATATATTTT. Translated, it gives CASSFALGGNTIYF.

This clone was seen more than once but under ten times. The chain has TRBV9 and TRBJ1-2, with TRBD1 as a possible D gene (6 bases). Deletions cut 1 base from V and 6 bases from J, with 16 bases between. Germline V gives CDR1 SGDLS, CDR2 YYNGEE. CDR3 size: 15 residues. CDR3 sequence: CASSVSPRDNNGYTF. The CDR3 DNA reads TGTGCCAGCAGCGTATCGCCCCGGGACAACAATGGCTACACCTTC.

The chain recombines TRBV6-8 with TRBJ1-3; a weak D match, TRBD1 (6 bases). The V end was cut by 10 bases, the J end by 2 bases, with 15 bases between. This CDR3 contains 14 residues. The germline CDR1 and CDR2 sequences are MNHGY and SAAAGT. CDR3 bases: TGTGCCATCTACGGGGGGCCCCCTGGAAACACCATATATTTT. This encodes CAIYGGPPGNTIYF.

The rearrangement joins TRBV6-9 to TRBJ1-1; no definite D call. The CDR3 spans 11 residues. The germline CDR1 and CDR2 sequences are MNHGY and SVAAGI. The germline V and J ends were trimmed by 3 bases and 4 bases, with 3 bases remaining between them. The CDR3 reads CASSYLTEAFF. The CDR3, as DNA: TGTGCCAGCAGTTACCTCACTGAAGCTTTCTTT.

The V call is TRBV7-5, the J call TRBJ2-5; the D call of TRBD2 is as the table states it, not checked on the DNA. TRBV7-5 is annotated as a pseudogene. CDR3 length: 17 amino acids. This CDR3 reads CASSPGVASGGQETQYF. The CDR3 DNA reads TGTGCCAGCTCCCCAGGGGTGGCTAGCGGGGGGCAAGAGACCCAGTACTTC.

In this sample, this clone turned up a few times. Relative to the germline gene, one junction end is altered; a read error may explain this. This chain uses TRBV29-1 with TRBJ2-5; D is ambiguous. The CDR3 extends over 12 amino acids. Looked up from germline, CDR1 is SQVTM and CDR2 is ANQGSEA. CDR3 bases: TGCAGCATTGAGCCGACGGCGGAGACCCAGTACTTC. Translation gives CSIEPTAETQYF.

In DNA, the CDR3 is TGTGCCAGCAGTGCCCCCAGGGGCCCCCTCCACTTT. Translated: CASSAPRGPLHF. The rearrangement joins TRBV28 to TRBJ1-6, with a weak D call TRBD1 (6 bases). V was cut by 5 bases and J by 13 bases, with 12 bases left in between. This CDR3 has 12 residues. Germline V lookup: CDR1 MDHEN, CDR2 SYDVKM.

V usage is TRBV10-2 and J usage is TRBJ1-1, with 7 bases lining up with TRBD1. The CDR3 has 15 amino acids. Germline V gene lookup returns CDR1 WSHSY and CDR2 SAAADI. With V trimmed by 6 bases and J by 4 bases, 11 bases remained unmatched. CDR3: CASRVALTGTTEAFF. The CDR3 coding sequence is TGCGCCAGCAGAGTAGCTTTGACAGGGACCACTGAAGCTTTCTTT.